The rows below give T cell receptor beta chains drawn from one sample of a study of blood T cell repertoires in COVID-19. Sequencing was performed with immunoSEQ multiplex PCR; in TCRdb, only in-frame clones are kept and a portion is missing. The sample holds about 230,000 clones; roughly nine tenths are singletons and the top ten take 10% to 13%. Sequenced material: PBMCs or T cells enriched from blood (not recorded which). Receptor source: a man aged 25 to 45 who had recovered from COVID-19. CDR3s include the opening cysteine and the closing phenylalanine or tryptophan. Fields, in order: clone size, V gene, J gene, D gene, CDR3 length, CDR3 protein, CDR3 DNA. A D gene is named only where the DNA matches it firmly. Rows give clone size only sometimes, using once, few, many, or a class for an expanded clone.

-	TRBV25-1	TRBJ2-1	TRBD2	15	CASSPRTSGNNEQFF	TGTGCCAGCAGTCCTCGGACTAGCGGAAACAATGAGCAGTTCTTC
-	TRBV9	TRBJ1-2	-	15	CASSPYRQTNYGYTF	TGTGCCAGCAGCCCCTACCGACAGACAAACTATGGCTACACCTTC
-	TRBV28	TRBJ1-2	TRBD1	16	CASRATGTGGLQSYTF	TGTGCCAGCAGGGCGACCGGGACAGGGGGCCTCCAAAGCTACACCTTC
once	TRBV19	TRBJ1-4	-	14	CASSRATTNEKLFF	TGTGCCAGTAGCAGGGCCACAACTAATGAAAAACTGTTTTTT
-	TRBV3-1/TRBV3-2	TRBJ1-1	-	12	CASSQDLGGAFF	TGTGCCAGCAGCCAAGATCTGGGGGGAGCTTTCTTT
-	TRBV5-5	TRBJ2-7	-	13	CASSTGFSYEQYF	TGTGCCAGCTCGACAGGCTTCTCCTACGAGCAGTACTTC
-	TRBV12-5	TRBJ1-1	TRBD1	15	CASGLTRQGFTEAFF	TGTGCTAGTGGTTTGACTCGACAGGGGTTCACTGAAGCTTTCTTT
-	TRBV4-1	TRBJ2-7	-	15	CASSQEMAGTYEQYF	TGCGCCAGCAGCCAAGAAATGGCGGGGACCTACGAGCAGTACTTC
-	TRBV9	TRBJ2-3	TRBD2	15	CASSHLSGSTDTQYF	TGTGCCAGCAGCCACCTTAGCGGGAGTACAGATACGCAGTATTTT
-	TRBV7-6	TRBJ1-6	TRBD1	15	CASSLVLGGLSPLHF	TGTGCCAGCAGCTTAGTCTTAGGGGGCCTGTCACCCCTCCACTTT
once	TRBV7-2	TRBJ2-7	TRBD2	16	CASSLGFTRGASEQYF	TGTGCCAGCAGCTTAGGATTTACGCGGGGGGCGTCCGAGCAGTACTTC
-	TRBV28	TRBJ1-2	-	13	CASSPETRGSYTF	TGTGCCAGCAGCCCGGAGACACGGGGAAGCTACACCTTC
once	TRBV27	TRBJ2-5	-	14	CASSPWDIQETQYF	TGTGCCAGCAGTCCTTGGGACATCCAAGAGACCCAGTACTTC
-	TRBV3-1/TRBV3-2	TRBJ2-2	-	14	CASSQVVFTGELFF	TGTGCCAGCAGCCAAGTAGTGTTCACCGGGGAGCTGTTTTTT
-	TRBV11-1	TRBJ2-5	TRBD1	14	CASSLGTAKETQYF	TGTGCCAGCAGCCTCGGGACAGCAAAAGAGACCCAGTACTTC
many	TRBV7-9	TRBJ2-7	TRBD2	16	CASSLVSLAGVSEQYF	TGTGCCAGCAGCTTAGTTAGTCTAGCGGGAGTATCAGAGCAGTACTTC
once	TRBV4-3	TRBJ1-2	-	17	CASSQDVLAGSFHGYTF	TGCGCCAGCAGCCAAGATGTCTTGGCAGGGTCCTTTCATGGCTACACCTTC
-	TRBV28	TRBJ1-1	TRBD1	13	CASQRTGVTEAFF	TGTGCCAGCCAAAGGACAGGGGTCACTGAAGCTTTCTTT
-	TRBV3-1/TRBV3-2	TRBJ2-7	TRBD2	17	CASSQGGAAGGGSEQYF	TGTGCCAGCAGCCAGGGGGGTGCAGCGGGAGGGGGATCCGAGCAGTACTTC
-	TRBV6-5	TRBJ2-2	-	14	CASKRVLGTGELFF	TGTGCCAGCAAGAGGGTACTGGGCACCGGGGAGCTGTTTTTT
-	TRBV28	TRBJ2-6	TRBD2	16	CASSSGGTSGANVLTF	TGTGCCAGCAGTTCCGGGGGGACCTCTGGGGCCAACGTCCTGACTTTC
once	TRBV3-1/TRBV3-2	TRBJ2-7	TRBD1	19	CASSRSPSIGTGDPYEQYF	TGTGCCAGCAGCCGGAGCCCTTCAATCGGGACAGGGGACCCCTACGAGCAGTACTTC
-	TRBV3-1/TRBV3-2	TRBJ1-2	-	13	CASSQEQVYGYTF	TGTGCCAGCAGCCAAGAACAGGTATATGGCTACACCTTC
few	TRBV18	TRBJ1-2	-	16	CASSPLVDHRDDGYTF	TGTGCCAGCTCACCACTAGTAGACCACAGGGATGATGGCTACACCTTC
few	TRBV28	TRBJ2-7	TRBD2	15	CASSSPSGGAYEQYF	TGTGCCAGCAGTTCCCCTAGCGGGGGGGCCTACGAGCAGTACTTC
-	TRBV28	TRBJ2-7	-	13	CASSLGTPYEQYF	TGTGCCAGCAGTTTAGGCACACCTTACGAGCAGTACTTC
-	TRBV7-2	TRBJ2-3	TRBD2	17	CASSLGTSGGRTDTQYF	TGTGCCAGCAGCTTAGGGACTAGCGGGGGCCGCACAGATACGCAGTATTTT
-	TRBV18	TRBJ1-3	-	14	CASSPVTIGNTIYF	TGTGCCAGCTCACCAGTGACAATCGGAAACACCATATATTTT
-	TRBV18	TRBJ1-1	TRBD1	12	CASSKGTGDGFF	TGTGCCAGCTCAAAAGGGACAGGGGATGGTTTCTTT
-	TRBV12-3/TRBV12-4	TRBJ1-4	-	12	CASSQANEKLFF	TGTGCCAGCAGTCAGGCTAATGAAAAACTGTTTTTT
-	TRBV6-6	TRBJ2-1	-	12	CASTASPGEQFF	TGTGCCAGCACCGCGTCCCCGGGTGAGCAGTTCTTC
-	TRBV21-1	TRBJ2-1	-	17	CASSKSCKRLSYNEQFF	TGTGCCAGCAGCAAGTCGTGCAAAAGACTATCCTACAATGAGCAGTTCTTC
-	TRBV29-1	TRBJ2-7	-	14	CSVVSGLNRYEQYF	TGCAGCGTTGTGTCAGGATTGAATAGATACGAGCAGTACTTC
few	TRBV4-1	TRBJ2-2	TRBD2	16	CASSQGIGGGTGELFF	TGCGCCAGCAGCCAAGGCATCGGGGGGGGCACCGGGGAGCTGTTTTTT
-	TRBV5-1	TRBJ1-1	-	15	CASSLAPQGLSEAFF	TGCGCCAGCAGCTTGGCCCCCCAGGGGCTCTCTGAAGCTTTCTTT
-	TRBV6-5	TRBJ2-7	TRBD1	15	CASSYGQGAAYEQYF	TGTGCCAGCAGTTACGGGCAGGGGGCAGCCTACGAGCAGTACTTC
-	TRBV2	TRBJ2-1	TRBD1	13	CASRTGQGFEQFF	TGTGCCAGCAGAACGGGACAGGGGTTTGAGCAGTTCTTC
-	TRBV5-8	TRBJ1-2	-	14	CASSLGEVAHGYTF	TGTGCCAGCAGCTTGGGTGAGGTAGCACATGGCTACACCTTC
-	TRBV25-1	TRBJ2-2	TRBD1	14	CASSERGGQGRLFF	TGTGCCAGCAGCGAGAGGGGGGGACAGGGTAGACTGTTTTTT
-	TRBV7-3	TRBJ2-3	TRBD2	17	CASSPRVLAGVPDTQYF	TGTGCCAGCAGCCCGAGGGTTCTAGCGGGGGTGCCAGATACGCAGTATTTT
few	TRBV28	TRBJ2-7	TRBD2	17	CATTRGRALGDYYEQYF	TGTGCCACCACTCGGGGGAGGGCCCTTGGAGACTACTACGAGCAGTACTTC
-	TRBV14	TRBJ1-6	-	14	CASSYWSGVSPLHF	TGTGCCAGCAGTTATTGGTCAGGGGTTTCACCCCTCCACTTT
-	TRBV27	TRBJ2-7	-	11	CAIEGVYEQYF	TGTGCCATAGAAGGGGTTTACGAGCAGTACTTC
-	TRBV6-5	TRBJ2-3	TRBD2	14	CASSVTSGGDTQYF	TGTGCCAGCAGCGTGACTAGCGGGGGCGATACGCAGTATTTT